A single sample is the source of the 13 T cell receptor beta chains below, sequenced in a study of cytomegalovirus exposure and HLA in healthy donors. PCR employed 60 Vbeta and 13 Jbeta primers. Sequenced by immunoSEQ multiplex PCR; TCRdb stores in-frame clones only, minus some. The repertoire holds just over 95,000 clones, with around 84% as singletons. The sample consisted of PBMCs. These receptors all come from a middle-aged woman in good health and CMV-seropositive.

V and J are TRBV6-6 and TRBJ2-1; 15 positions agree with TRBD2. V lost 7 bases to trimming and J lost 8 bases; unmatched junction nucleotides: 9. CDR3 length: 16 residues. Per germline, CDR1 MNHNY and CDR2 SVGAGI (reference sequence). This CDR3 is CASTGLAGGPLDEQFF. The CDR3 DNA is TGTGCCAGCACAGGACTAGCGGGAGGGCCTTTGGATGAGCAGTTCTTC.

J is TRBJ2-7 and V is TRBV5-1; 11 nucleotides agree with TRBD2. The V gene's germline CDR1 is SGHRS and CDR2 YFSETQ. CDR3 length: 15 amino acids. Trimming took 0 bases from V and 3 from J; bases not matched to a gene: 2. The CDR3 spells CASSLASGRIYEQYF. CDR3 nucleotides: TGCGCCAGCAGCTTGGCTAGCGGGAGGATCTACGAGCAGTACTTC.

This clone was observed a handful of times. The gene calls are TRBV2 and TRBJ1-2; TRBD1 matches 9 bases. CDR3 length: 15 amino acids. CDR1 and CDR2 (germline): SNHLY, FYNNEI. The V and J ends lost 3 bases and 6 bases, in that order; junction bases with no gene match: 8. In nucleotides, the CDR3 is TGTGCCAGCAGTGAGGAGACCGGGACAGGGAATGGCTACACCTTC. It translates to CASSEETGTGNGYTF.

DNA for the CDR3: TGTGCCAGCAGCCAAGATTGGACGACTAGCGGGAGAATTCATGAGCAGTTCTTC. Protein: CASSQDWTTSGRIHEQFF. V and J are TRBV4-2 and TRBJ2-1; the match to TRBD2 covers 12 bases. V lost 0 bases and J lost 8; bases outside the gene matches: 11. In germline, CDR1 is LGHNA, CDR2 YNFKEQ. The length of the CDR3 is 18 residues.

The rearrangement uses TRBV6-1 and TRBJ2-1, with a possible D match to TRBD2 (6 bases). V was pared by 3 bases and J by 10 bases, with 13 bases between. The length of the CDR3 is 13 residues. CDR1 is MNHNS, CDR2 SASEGT, per germline. The CDR3 nucleotides read TGTGCCAGCAGTGACGTAACTAGCAACGAGCAGTTCTTC. Translation: CASSDVTSNEQFF.

CDR3 residues: CASRAGQGNYGYTF. CDR3 DNA sequence: TGTGCCAGCAGGGCGGGACAGGGGAACTATGGCTACACCTTC. J is TRBJ1-2 and V is TRBV6-1; 10 bases align to TRBD1. Germline V CDR1 and CDR2: MNHNS, SASEGT. Trimming removed 6 bases from V and 2 bases from J; junction bases left unmatched: 3. CDR3 length: 14 residues.

The chain joins TRBV15 to TRBJ1-5, with D uncertain. There are 15 residues in the CDR3. The germline V and J ends were trimmed by 0 bases and 3 bases, with 9 bases remaining between them. The germline CDR1 and CDR2 sequences are LNHNV and YYDKDF (reference sequence). Here the CDR3 DNA reads TGTGCCACCAGCAGAGAAGAGGCAGTCAATCAGCCCCAGCATTTT. Amino acids: CATSREEAVNQPQHF.

This rearrangement joins TRBV15 to TRBJ1-5, with D unclear. The V end lost 0 bases, the J end lost 6 bases, and 6 bases lay between the germline ends. The germline V gene encodes CDR1 LNHNV and CDR2 YYDKDF (reference sequence). The CDR3 loop spans 13 amino acids. In DNA form, the CDR3 reads TGTGCCACCAGCAGAGATCCCGGTCAGCCCCAGCATTTT. Translating it yields CATSRDPGQPQHF.

The genes are TRBV5-1 and TRBJ2-2, with D perhaps TRBD1 (6 bases). The germline V gene encodes CDR1 SGHRS and CDR2 YFSETQ. This CDR3 has 17 amino acids. V lost 0 bases and J 3 bases, leaving 15 bases between the germline ends. The CDR3 loop reads CASSLGWSGADTGELFF. The DNA of the CDR3 is TGCGCCAGCAGCTTGGGTTGGTCAGGGGCGGACACCGGGGAGCTGTTTTTT.

The J gene is TRBJ2-5, the V gene TRBV5-1; D remains unclear. Germline V gene data show CDR1 as SGHRS and CDR2 as YFSETQ. This CDR3 spans 15 amino acids. V was shortened by 4 bases and J by 1 base, with 14 bases between the two germline ends. As DNA, the CDR3 is TGCGCCAGCAGCCCCCTGGTGGGCCTCCAAGAGACCCAGTACTTC. It specifies CASSPLVGLQETQYF.

This sequence joins TRBV5-4 and TRBJ2-3; no clear D gene. Trimming took 4 bases from V and 1 from J, leaving 7 bases between them. Germline V CDR1 and CDR2: SGHNT, YYREEE (reference sequence). This CDR3 is 13 amino acids long. CDR3 in DNA: TGTGCCAGCAGCATCAGCGGCACAGATACGCAGTATTTT. Amino acid sequence: CASSISGTDTQYF.

This chain links TRBV6-1 with TRBJ2-1; D ambiguous. V gave up 2 bases and J gave up 4 bases, with 12 bases separating them. Germline V gene data show CDR1 as MNHNS and CDR2 as SASEGT. CDR3 length equals 15 residues. CDR3 sequence: CASSESSGPYNEQFF. The CDR3 DNA sequence: TGTGCCAGCAGTGAATCGTCAGGCCCGTACAATGAGCAGTTCTTC.

The CDR3 spells CASRAEETQYF. The CDR3 region has the DNA TGTGCCAGCAGGGCGGAAGAGACCCAGTACTTC. J is TRBJ2-5 and V is TRBV28; no clear D gene. CDR3 size: 11 residues. The germline CDR1 and CDR2 sequences are MDHEN and SYDVKM. The ends were cut back, 6 bases at V and 3 bases at J, with 5 bases in the middle.